This T cell receptor beta chain was found in a study of cytomegalovirus exposure and HLA in healthy donors. Germline V CDR1 and CDR2: SGHAT, FQNNGV. The CDR3 has 18 amino acids. V dropped 4 bases and J dropped 0; count of bases not matched to a gene: 12. TCRdb's table, derived via immunoSEQ multiplex PCR, lists solely in-frame clones and lacks some. The sample shows about 79,000 clones, under 95% of them seen only once. This TCR came from a woman aged 25 to 39 in good health and CMV-seronegative. The rearrangement uses TRBV11-2 and TRBJ2-3, with 8 bases that match TRBD2. The source material was PBMCs. The CDR3 bases are TGTGCCAGCAGCTATGGAGCGGGAGATGGTGGGAGCACAGATACGCAGTATTTT. As protein: CASSYGAGDGGSTDTQYF.